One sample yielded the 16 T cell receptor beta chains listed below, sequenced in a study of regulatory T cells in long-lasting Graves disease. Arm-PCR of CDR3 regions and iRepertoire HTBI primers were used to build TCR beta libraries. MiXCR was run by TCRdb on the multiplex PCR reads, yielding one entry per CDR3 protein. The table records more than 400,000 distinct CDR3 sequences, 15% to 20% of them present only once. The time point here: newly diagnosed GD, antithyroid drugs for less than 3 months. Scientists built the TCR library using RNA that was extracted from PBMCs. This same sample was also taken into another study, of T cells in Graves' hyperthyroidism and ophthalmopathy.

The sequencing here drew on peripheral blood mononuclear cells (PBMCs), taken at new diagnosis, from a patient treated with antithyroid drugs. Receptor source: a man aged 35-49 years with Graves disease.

The CDR3 nucleotides read TGCGCCAGCAGCTTGGCCGGTGTCGACTCTGGAAACACCATATATTTT. Translation: CASSLAGVDSGNTIYF. The gene calls are TRBV5-1 and TRBJ1-3; D not certain. Trimming stripped 0 bases from V and 0 bases from J, with 10 bases between. The CDR3 has 16 residues. CDR1 and CDR2 from the germline V gene are SGHRS and YFSETQ. Filled out from reference TRBV5-1 and TRBJ1-3, the complete variable domain reads KAGVTQTPRYLIKTRGQQVTLSCSPISGHRSVSWYQQTPGQGLQFLFEYFSETQRNKGNFPGRFSGRQFSNSRSEMNVSTLELGDSALYLCASSLAGVDSGNTIYFGEGSWLTVV.

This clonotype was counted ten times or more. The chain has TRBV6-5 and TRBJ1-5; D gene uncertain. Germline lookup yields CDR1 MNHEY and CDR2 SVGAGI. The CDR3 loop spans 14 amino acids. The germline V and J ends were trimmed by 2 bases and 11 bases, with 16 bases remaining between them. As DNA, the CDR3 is TGTGCCAGCAGTTACAGCGGGTCGAGGTGGACCCAGCATTTT. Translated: CASSYSGSRWTQHF.

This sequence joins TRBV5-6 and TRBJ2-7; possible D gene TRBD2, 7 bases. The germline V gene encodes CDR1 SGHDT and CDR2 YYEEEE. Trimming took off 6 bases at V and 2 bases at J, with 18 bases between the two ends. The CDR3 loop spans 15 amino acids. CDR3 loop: CASNRRGGITYEQYF. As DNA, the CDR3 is TGTGCCAGCAACCGTAGGGGGGGAATTACCTACGAGCAGTACTTC.

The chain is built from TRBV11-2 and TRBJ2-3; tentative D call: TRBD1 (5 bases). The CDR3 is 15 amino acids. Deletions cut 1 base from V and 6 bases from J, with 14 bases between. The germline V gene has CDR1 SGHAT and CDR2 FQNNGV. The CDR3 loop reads CASSLVGPLVDTQYF. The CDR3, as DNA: TGTGCCAGCAGCTTAGTGGGGCCCCTTGTTGATACGCAGTATTTT.

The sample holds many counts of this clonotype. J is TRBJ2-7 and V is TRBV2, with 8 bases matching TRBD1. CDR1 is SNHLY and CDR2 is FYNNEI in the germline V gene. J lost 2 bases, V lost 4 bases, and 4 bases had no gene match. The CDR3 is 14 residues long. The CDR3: CASSVGQGPYEQYF. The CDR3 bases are TGTGCCAGCAGTGTAGGACAGGGACCCTACGAGCAGTACTTC.

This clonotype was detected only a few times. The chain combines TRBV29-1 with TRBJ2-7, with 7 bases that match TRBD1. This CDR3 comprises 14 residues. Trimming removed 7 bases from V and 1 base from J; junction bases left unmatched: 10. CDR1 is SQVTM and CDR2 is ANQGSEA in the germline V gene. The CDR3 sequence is CSGATGSLSYEQYF. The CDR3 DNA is TGCAGCGGCGCGACAGGGTCACTGTCCTACGAGCAGTACTTC.

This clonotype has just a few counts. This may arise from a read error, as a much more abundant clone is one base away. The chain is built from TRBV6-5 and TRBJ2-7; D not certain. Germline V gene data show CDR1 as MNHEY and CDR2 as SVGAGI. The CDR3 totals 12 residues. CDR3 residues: CASSYSHYERYF. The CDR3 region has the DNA TGTGCCAGCAGTTATTCGCACTACGAGCGGTACTTC.

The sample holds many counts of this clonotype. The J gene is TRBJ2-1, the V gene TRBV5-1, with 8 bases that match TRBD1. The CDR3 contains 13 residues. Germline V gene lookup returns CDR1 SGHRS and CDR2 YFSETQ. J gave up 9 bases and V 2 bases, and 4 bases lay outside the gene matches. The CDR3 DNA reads TGCGCCAGCAGCTTACTTGGACAGGGTGAGCAGTTCTTC. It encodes CASSLLGQGEQFF.

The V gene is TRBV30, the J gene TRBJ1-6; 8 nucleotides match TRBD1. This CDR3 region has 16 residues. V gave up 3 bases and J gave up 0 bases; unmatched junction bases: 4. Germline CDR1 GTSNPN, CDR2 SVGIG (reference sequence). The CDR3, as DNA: TGTGCCTGGAGGGACAGGGTGAGCTCCTATAATTCACCCCTCCACTTT. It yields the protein CAWRDRVSSYNSPLHF.

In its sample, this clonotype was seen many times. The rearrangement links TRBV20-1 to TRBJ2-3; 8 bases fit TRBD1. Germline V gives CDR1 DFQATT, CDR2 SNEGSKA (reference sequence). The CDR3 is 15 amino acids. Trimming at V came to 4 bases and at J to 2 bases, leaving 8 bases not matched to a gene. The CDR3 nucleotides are TGCAGTGCTACAGGGGGCAGGGGAGACACAGATACGCAGTATTTT. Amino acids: CSATGGRGDTDTQYF.

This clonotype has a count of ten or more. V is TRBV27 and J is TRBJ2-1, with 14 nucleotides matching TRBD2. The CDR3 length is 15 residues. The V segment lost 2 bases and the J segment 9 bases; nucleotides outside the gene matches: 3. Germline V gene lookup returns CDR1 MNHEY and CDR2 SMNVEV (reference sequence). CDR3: CASSLGLAGGSEQFF. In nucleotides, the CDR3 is TGTGCCAGCAGTTTAGGACTAGCGGGAGGCAGTGAGCAGTTCTTC.

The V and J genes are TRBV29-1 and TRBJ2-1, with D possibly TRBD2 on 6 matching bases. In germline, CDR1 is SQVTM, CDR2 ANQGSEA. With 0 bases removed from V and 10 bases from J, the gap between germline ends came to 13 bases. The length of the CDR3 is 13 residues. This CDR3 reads CSVEDQVAGEQFF. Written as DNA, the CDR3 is TGCAGCGTTGAAGATCAAGTGGCGGGGGAGCAGTTCTTC.

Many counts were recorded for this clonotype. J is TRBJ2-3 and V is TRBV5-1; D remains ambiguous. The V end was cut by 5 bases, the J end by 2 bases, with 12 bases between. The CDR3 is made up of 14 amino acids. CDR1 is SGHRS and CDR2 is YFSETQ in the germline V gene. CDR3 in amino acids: CASSLRTSTDTQYF. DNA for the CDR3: TGCGCCAGCAGTCTCAGGACCTCCACAGATACGCAGTATTTT.

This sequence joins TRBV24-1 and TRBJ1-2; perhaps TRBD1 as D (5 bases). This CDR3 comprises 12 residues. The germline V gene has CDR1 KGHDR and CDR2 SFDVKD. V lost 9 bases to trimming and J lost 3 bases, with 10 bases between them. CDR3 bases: TGTGCCACCTACGACAGAGACTATGGCTACACCTTC. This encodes CATYDRDYGYTF.

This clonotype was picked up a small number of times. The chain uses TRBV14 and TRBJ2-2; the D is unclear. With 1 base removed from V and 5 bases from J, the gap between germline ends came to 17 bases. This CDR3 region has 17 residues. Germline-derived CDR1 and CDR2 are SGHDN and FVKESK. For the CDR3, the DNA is TGTGCCAGCAGCCAAGCTTTTCGTAAACAGCGAACCGGGGAGCTGTTTTTT. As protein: CASSQAFRKQRTGELFF.

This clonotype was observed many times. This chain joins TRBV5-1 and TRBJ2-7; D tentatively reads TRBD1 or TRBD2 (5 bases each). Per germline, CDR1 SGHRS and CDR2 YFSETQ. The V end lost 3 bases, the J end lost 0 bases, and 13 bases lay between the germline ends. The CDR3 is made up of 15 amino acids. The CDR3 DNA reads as TGCGCCAGCAGCTCCTGGGACGGTGGCTCCTACGAGCAGTACTTC. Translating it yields CASSSWDGGSYEQYF.